The clone carrying this TCR beta chain was detected once. This specimen comes from a study of cytomegalovirus exposure and HLA in healthy donors. PCR was performed using 60 Vbeta and 13 Jbeta primers. Clones were sequenced by immunoSEQ multiplex PCR, and TCRdb holds only the in-frame ones, with some missing. The top ten clones hold around 2% of a sample with 150,000 to 200,000 clones, roughly four fifths of them seen once. With V trimmed by 1 base and J by 9 bases, 8 bases remained unmatched. The CDR3 spans 16 residues. Germline V gives CDR1 MNHNS, CDR2 SASEGT. This TCR was recovered from a man younger than 30 in good health and CMV-seronegative. This chain links TRBV6-1 with TRBJ1-6; 8 bases fit TRBD1. Sequenced material: PBMCs. The CDR3 sequence: CASSEVRQGMSSPLHF. As DNA, the CDR3 is TGTGCCAGCAGTGAAGTAAGACAGGGGATGAGTTCACCCCTCCACTTT.